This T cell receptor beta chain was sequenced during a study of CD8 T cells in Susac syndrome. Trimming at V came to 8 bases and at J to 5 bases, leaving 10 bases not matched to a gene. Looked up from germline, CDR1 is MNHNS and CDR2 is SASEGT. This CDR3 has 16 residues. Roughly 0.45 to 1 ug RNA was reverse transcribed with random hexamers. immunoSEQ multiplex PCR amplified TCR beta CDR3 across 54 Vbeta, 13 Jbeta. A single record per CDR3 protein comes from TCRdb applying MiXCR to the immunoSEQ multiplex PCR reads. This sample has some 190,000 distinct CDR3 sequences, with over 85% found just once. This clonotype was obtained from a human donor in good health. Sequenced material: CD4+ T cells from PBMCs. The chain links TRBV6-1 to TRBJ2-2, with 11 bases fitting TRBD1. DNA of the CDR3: TGTGCCAGCGCCCAAAATCGGGACAGGGGGACCGGGGAGCTGTTTTTT. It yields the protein CASAQNRDRGTGELFF.